One and the same sample provided the 21 T cell receptor beta chains below, sequenced in a study of Ad26.COV2.S vaccination and SARS-CoV-2 variants. Treatment meaning: roughly 20 received Ad26.COV2.S at low or high dose, single or two shots; about 5 received placebo; per-sample allocation not given. On day 63 after the first injection, vaccine and placebo recipients gave samples. Sequencing used immunoSEQ multiplex PCR; TCRdb keeps in-frame clones, though not all of them. This sample has hundreds of thousands of clones, with roughly 90% found just once. Sequencing was performed on peripheral blood, taken in a trial of Ad26.COV2.S vaccine versus placebo. These receptors all come from a person aged 18-60 years who received the Ad26.COV2.S COVID-19 vaccine or a placebo.

J is TRBJ1-4 and V is TRBV4-1; no clear D gene. The CDR3 runs to 16 residues. The V and J ends lost 0 bases and 0 bases respectively, with 8 bases between them. Germline-derived CDR1 and CDR2 are MGHRA and YSYEKL. CDR3: CASSQELATTNEKLFF. DNA for the CDR3: TGCGCCAGCAGCCAAGAATTGGCAACAACTAATGAAAAACTGTTTTTT.

The genes are TRBV5-6 and TRBJ1-6; D remains ambiguous. V lost 4 bases and J lost 0, with 11 bases in between. Germline V gene sequence: CDR1 SGHDT, CDR2 YYEEEE. The CDR3 runs 16 residues. As DNA, the CDR3 is TGTGCCAGCAGCCGACGGCCGTCCTCCTATAATTCACCCCTCCACTTT. This translates into CASSRRPSSYNSPLHF.

The chain couples TRBV7-2 to TRBJ2-5, with 10 bases lining up with TRBD2. V lost 1 base to trimming and J lost 2 bases; unmatched junction nucleotides: 7. Germline V gives CDR1 SGHTA, CDR2 FQGNSA. The CDR3 sequence is 17 residues long. CDR3 region: CASSLVRTSGYQETQYF. CDR3 coding DNA: TGTGCCAGCAGCTTAGTTAGGACTAGCGGTTATCAAGAGACCCAGTACTTC.

This chain links TRBV12-3 or TRBV12-4 with TRBJ1-1; a possible D gene is TRBD1 (5 bases). Trimming shortened V by 6 bases and J by 4 bases, and 12 bases separated the two germline ends. The CDR3 runs 13 residues. The DNA of the CDR3 is TGTGCCAGCAGACAACCAGGGAGCACTGAAGCTTTCTTT. This codes for CASRQPGSTEAFF.

V and J are TRBV5-1 and TRBJ2-3, with TRBD1 as a possible D gene (6 bases). The germline V and J ends were trimmed by 5 bases and 1 base, with 8 bases remaining between them. In germline, CDR1 is SGHRS, CDR2 YFSETQ. This CDR3 region has 13 residues. CDR3 region: CASRRTGTDTQYF. For the CDR3, the DNA is TGCGCCAGCAGGAGGACAGGCACAGATACGCAGTATTTT.

This chain connects TRBV12-3 or TRBV12-4 to TRBJ2-7; 8 positions agree with TRBD2. This CDR3 spans 12 amino acids. V lost 10 bases, J lost 5 bases, and 7 bases stayed unmatched. The CDR3 DNA reads as TGTGCCACCCGCGGGGGGCAAGACGAGCAGTACTTC. This codes for CATRGGQDEQYF.

The J gene is TRBJ2-2, the V gene TRBV10-3, with TRBD1 identical over 9 bases. Germline V gene lookup returns CDR1 ENHRY and CDR2 SYGVKD. The CDR3 consists of 15 residues. With V trimmed by 3 bases and J by 3 bases, 2 bases remained unmatched. The CDR3 region is CAISDTGGDTGELFF. The CDR3 DNA follows: TGTGCCATCAGTGATACAGGGGGCGACACCGGGGAGCTGTTTTTT.

In its sample, this clone was seen once. The CDR3 sequence: CATSDQAFSYGYTF. CDR3 bases: TGTGCCACCAGTGACCAGGCGTTTTCCTATGGCTACACCTTC. This chain uses TRBV24-1 with TRBJ1-2; D is unclear. Trimming left V 4 bases short and J 4 bases short, with 12 bases between. In germline, CDR1 is KGHDR, CDR2 SFDVKD. The CDR3 spans 14 residues.

The CDR3 loop is CASSPQEGGVVQPQHF. The CDR3 DNA is TGTGCCAGCTCACCACAGGAGGGGGGGGTGGTTCAGCCCCAGCATTTT. The J gene is TRBJ1-5, the V gene TRBV18, with D perhaps TRBD1 (6 bases). Trimming removed 1 base from V and 6 bases from J, with 16 bases in between. This CDR3 spans 16 amino acids. The germline V gene has CDR1 KGHSH and CDR2 LQKENI.

The table lists this clone with a few counts. The chain is built from TRBV5-1 and TRBJ2-7; 16 positions match TRBD2. V was clipped by 4 bases and J by 4 bases; unmatched bases: 5. CDR1 and CDR2 (germline): SGHRS, YFSETQ. The CDR3 has 16 residues. As DNA, the CDR3 is TGCGCCAGCAGCCTAGGGACTAGCGGGAGGGGTTACGAGCAGTACTTC. This encodes CASSLGTSGRGYEQYF.

The chain has TRBV13 and TRBJ1-2; 11 bases agree with TRBD1. CDR3 length: 16 residues. The V gene end was trimmed by 4 bases and the J gene end by 4 bases; junction bases not matched to a gene: 8. Germline V gives CDR1 PRHDT, CDR2 FYEKMQ (reference sequence). CDR3 protein: CASSSDRGHRSYGYTF. The CDR3 bases are TGTGCCAGCAGCTCGGACAGGGGGCATCGTAGCTATGGCTACACCTTC. Full variable domain (rest looked up from reference TRBV13 and TRBJ1-2): AAGVIQSPRHLIKEKRETATLKCYPIPRHDTVYWYQQGPGQDPQFLISFYEKMQSDKGSIPDRFSAQQFSDYHSELNMSSLELGDSALYFCASSSDRGHRSYGYTFGSGTRLTVV.

This clone turned up a few times. The rearrangement uses TRBV27 and TRBJ1-2; D remains ambiguous. The germline CDR1 and CDR2 sequences are MNHEY and SMNVEV (reference sequence). This CDR3 region has 13 residues. V lost 6 bases to trimming and J lost 5 bases, with 13 bases between them. The CDR3 DNA follows: TGTGCCAGCAGCCCACAAGGGTTATATGGCTACACCTTC. Its protein is CASSPQGLYGYTF.

The V gene is TRBV11-2, the J gene TRBJ1-2; maybe TRBD1 (5 bases). The CDR3 contains 13 residues. V was pared by 5 bases and J by 4 bases, with 11 bases between. Germline V gene sequence: CDR1 SGHAT, CDR2 FQNNGV. The CDR3 sequence: CASSPGTAYGYTF. CDR3 DNA sequence: TGTGCCAGCAGCCCAGGGACGGCCTATGGCTACACCTTC.

The rearrangement links TRBV25-1 to TRBJ1-4, with a tentative D call TRBD1 (6 bases). From germline, CDR1 is MGHDK and CDR2 SYGVNS. Trimming removed 3 bases at V and 4 bases at J, with 12 bases between. CDR3 length equals 15 residues. CDR3 coding DNA: TGTGCCAGCAGTGAGTTCAGGGGAGTTAATGAAAAACTGTTTTTT. Its translation: CASSEFRGVNEKLFF.

The rearrangement uses TRBV30 and TRBJ1-6; D remains ambiguous. The CDR3 loop spans 15 amino acids. V lost 0 bases and J lost 5, with 11 bases in between. Germline V gene sequence: CDR1 GTSNPN, CDR2 SVGIG (reference sequence). CDR3 region: CAWSVGGSDNSPLHF. CDR3 in DNA: TGTGCCTGGAGTGTAGGTGGGTCCGATAATTCACCCCTCCACTTT.

In the case of this clone: Within the sample, other DNA sequences also encode this same CDR3. V gene TRBV30 combines with J gene TRBJ2-5, with a tentative D call TRBD2 (6 bases). Germline assignment: CDR1 GTSNPN and CDR2 SVGIG (reference sequence). This CDR3 has 12 residues. Between the trimmed V and J ends, which lost 3 bases and 1 base, there was a span of 6 bases. CDR3 sequence reads: CAWRGGQETQYF. The CDR3 DNA sequence: TGTGCCTGGAGGGGGGGCCAAGAGACCCAGTACTTC.

This clone was observed a handful of times. The V gene is TRBV4-3, the J gene TRBJ1-2; D perhaps matches TRBD1 (6 bases). CDR3 size: 14 residues. Germline V lookup: CDR1 LGHNA, CDR2 YSLEER. Trimming cost V 4 bases and J 1 base, with 10 bases left between them. The CDR3 DNA follows: TGCGCCAGCAGCCGGACAGTCGATAACTATGGCTACACCTTC. This gives the protein CASSRTVDNYGYTF.

V usage is TRBV6-2 or TRBV6-3 and J usage is TRBJ1-5; a weak D match, TRBD1 (5 bases). CDR1 is MNHEY, CDR2 SVGEGT, per germline. V lost 2 bases and J lost 3, with 11 bases in between. This CDR3 is 15 amino acids long. This CDR3 reads CASSYNRGLNQPQHF. CDR3 coding DNA: TGTGCCAGCAGTTACAATCGGGGCCTCAATCAGCCCCAGCATTTT.

The J gene is TRBJ1-2, the V gene TRBV6-1; tentatively, D is TRBD1 (6 bases). Between the trimmed V and J ends, which lost 2 bases and 6 bases, there was a span of 16 bases. CDR3 length equals 15 residues. Germline V lookup: CDR1 MNHNS, CDR2 SASEGT. DNA of the CDR3: TGTGCCAGCAGTGAACCGGGACAAGCTAAGGATGGCTACACCTTC. Protein product: CASSEPGQAKDGYTF.

The rearrangement joins TRBV6-5 to TRBJ2-5; D gene uncertain. With 6 bases removed from V and 1 base from J, the gap between germline ends came to 12 bases. CDR1 and CDR2 (germline): MNHEY, SVGAGI. The CDR3 totals 14 residues. The CDR3 DNA reads as TGTGCCAGCAGACTGAGACACTTCCAAGAGACCCAGTACTTC. Its translation is CASRLRHFQETQYF.

As to this clone: Other DNA sequences from this sample encode an identical CDR3 as well. V gene TRBV5-1 combines with J gene TRBJ1-5, with D maybe TRBD1 (5 bases). Germline CDR1 and CDR2: SGHRS and YFSETQ. V lost 2 bases and J 4 bases, leaving 7 bases between the germline ends. This CDR3 spans 13 amino acids. This chain's CDR3 is CASSLAGNQPQHF. DNA of the CDR3: TGCGCCAGCAGCTTAGCAGGGAATCAGCCCCAGCATTTT.